This T cell receptor (beta chain) was recorded in a study of type 1 regulatory T cells. CDR1 and CDR2 (germline): DFQATT, SNEGSKA (reference sequence). The CDR3 has 14 residues. V was shortened by 5 bases and J by 8 bases, with 18 bases between the two germline ends. TCRdb ran MiXCR on the reads and lists one entry per CDR3 protein. Among 80,000 to 100,000 distinct CDR3 sequences listed, roughly a third were seen once. Sequencing was done on a sample of CD4+ T cells, either the whole sample or a sorted fraction (not recorded which). The chain links TRBV20-1 to TRBJ1-4; maybe TRBD1 (5 bases). The clonotype originates from a human donor in good health. This CDR3 is CSARGLGQREKLFF. Written as DNA, the CDR3 is TGCAGTGCTCGCGGCCTGGGGCAACGGGAAAAACTGTTTTTT.